This T cell receptor beta chain was captured by sequencing in a study of pediatric ulcerative colitis. Per germline, CDR1 SNHLY and CDR2 FYNNEI. V trimming: 4 bases; J trimming: 8 bases; junction bases outside the gene matches: 10. The CDR3 covers 15 residues. The survey-level immunoSEQ assay was used. Up to 500,000 reads were sequenced per sample. Libraries were prepared by immunoSEQ multiplex PCR; TCRdb keeps only in-frame clonotypes and omits some of them. The sample contains 65,000 or so clones, approximately 87% of which appear only once. This clone has just one count. The chain combines TRBV2 with TRBJ2-4, with TRBD2 matching 8 bases. This TCR derives from a boy between 5 and 17 years old with severe ulcerative colitis. The sample taken for sequencing was blood. This chain's CDR3 is CASSVGGLGGDIQYF. The CDR3 DNA sequence: TGTGCCAGCAGTGTTGGAGGCCTCGGGGGGGACATTCAGTACTTC.